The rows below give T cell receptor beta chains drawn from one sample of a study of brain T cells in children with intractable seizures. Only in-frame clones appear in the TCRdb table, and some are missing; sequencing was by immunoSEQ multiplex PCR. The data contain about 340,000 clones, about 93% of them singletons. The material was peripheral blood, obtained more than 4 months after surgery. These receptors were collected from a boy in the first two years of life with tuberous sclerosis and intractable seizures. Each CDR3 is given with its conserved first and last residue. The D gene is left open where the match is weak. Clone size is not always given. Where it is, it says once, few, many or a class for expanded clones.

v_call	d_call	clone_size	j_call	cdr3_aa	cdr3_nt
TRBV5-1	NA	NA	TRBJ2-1	CASRFRPPVGQFF	TGCGCCAGCAGATTCCGCCCCCCAGTTGGGCAGTTCTTC
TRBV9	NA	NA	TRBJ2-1	CASSEGSYNEQFF	TGTGCCAGCAGCGAGGGGTCCTACAATGAGCAGTTCTTC
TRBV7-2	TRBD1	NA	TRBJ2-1	CASSIYRGLGNEQFF	TGTGCCAGCAGTATATACAGGGGGCTAGGCAATGAGCAGTTCTTC
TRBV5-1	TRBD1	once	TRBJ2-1	CASSPRQGPYNEQFF	TGCGCCAGCAGCCCAAGACAGGGCCCCTACAATGAGCAGTTCTTC
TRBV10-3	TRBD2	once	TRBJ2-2	CAIRGLAEGAGELFF	TGTGCCATCAGGGGACTAGCAGAAGGAGCCGGGGAGCTGTTTTTT
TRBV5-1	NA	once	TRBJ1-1	CASSLGRATEAFF	TGCGCCAGCAGCTTGGGCAGGGCAACTGAAGCTTTCTTT
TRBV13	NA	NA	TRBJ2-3	CASSSSSTDTQYF	TGTGCCAGCAGCTCCTCTAGCACAGATACGCAGTATTTT
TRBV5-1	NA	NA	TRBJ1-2	CASSRRTDYGYTF	TGCGCCAGCAGCCGGCGGACGGACTATGGCTACACCTTC
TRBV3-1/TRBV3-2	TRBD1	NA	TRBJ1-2	CASSQTNRGAYGYTF	TGTGCCAGCAGCCAAACCAACAGGGGGGCCTATGGCTACACCTTC
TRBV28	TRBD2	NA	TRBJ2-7	CASSFSRRGTSGTLF	TGTGCTAGCAGTTTTTCGCGCAGAGGGACTAGCGGAACTCTCTTC
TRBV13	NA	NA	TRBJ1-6	CASSLGGVSPLHF	TGTGCCAGCAGCTTAGGTGGGGTCTCACCCCTCCACTTT
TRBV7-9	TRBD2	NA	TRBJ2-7	CASSTSIRLAGGAYEQYF	TGTGCCAGCAGCACATCAATTCGCCTAGCGGGAGGGGCCTACGAGCAGTACTTC
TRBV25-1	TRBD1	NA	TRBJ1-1	CASSSGQGVFLLNTEAFF	TGTGCCAGCAGCTCCGGACAGGGAGTATTTTTGTTGAACACTGAAGCTTTCTTT
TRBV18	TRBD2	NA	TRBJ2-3	CASSPSGRGRADTQYF	TGTGCCAGCTCCCCTAGCGGGAGAGGGCGCGCAGATACGCAGTATTTT
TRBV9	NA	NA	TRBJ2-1	CASSVSGAYYNEQFF	TGTGCCAGCAGCGTATCGGGGGCCTACTACAATGAGCAGTTCTTC
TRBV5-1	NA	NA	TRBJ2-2	CASSRDELIRTGELFF	TGCGCCAGCAGTAGGGATGAGCTTATCCGCACCGGGGAGCTGTTTTTT
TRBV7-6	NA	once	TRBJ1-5	CASSLYPSRGPENSNQPQHF	TGTGCCAGCAGCTTATACCCGAGTCGTGGGCCAGAGAATAGCAATCAGCCCCAGCATTTT
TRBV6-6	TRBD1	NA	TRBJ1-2	CASSLRDSLGYTF	TGTGCCAGCAGTCTCCGGGACAGTCTCGGCTACACCTTC
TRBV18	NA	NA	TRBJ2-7	CASSHDPGPVYEQYF	TGTGCCAGCTCACACGACCCAGGGCCCGTCTACGAGCAGTACTTC
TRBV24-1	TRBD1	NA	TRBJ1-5	CATSPTGLQPQHF	TGTGCCACCTCACCGACAGGGCTTCAGCCCCAGCATTTT
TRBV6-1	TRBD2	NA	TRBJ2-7	CASSEYWLAGLYEQYF	TGTGCCAGCAGTGAATATTGGCTAGCGGGACTCTACGAGCAGTACTTC
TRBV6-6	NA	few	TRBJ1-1	CASSLGQTAEAFF	TGTGCCAGCAGTCTCGGGCAGACAGCTGAAGCTTTCTTT
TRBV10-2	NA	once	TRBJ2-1	CASSEPPGTNEQFF	TGCGCCAGCAGTGAGCCCCCGGGAACAAATGAGCAGTTCTTC
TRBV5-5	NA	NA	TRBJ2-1	CASVRDSYNEQFF	TGTGCCAGCGTGCGGGACTCCTACAATGAGCAGTTCTTC
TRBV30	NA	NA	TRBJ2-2	CAWTTLSPSNTGELFF	TGTGCCTGGACTACCTTAAGTCCTTCGAACACCGGGGAGCTGTTTTTT
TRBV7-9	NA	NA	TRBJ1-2	CASSTRQVEGYTF	TGTGCCAGCAGCACAAGACAGGTGGAGGGCTACACCTTC
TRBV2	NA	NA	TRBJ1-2	CASRPRGPALYGYTF	TGTGCCAGCAGGCCCAGGGGCCCGGCTCTCTATGGCTACACCTTC
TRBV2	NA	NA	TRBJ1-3	CASSDWFSGLSSGNTIYF	TGTGCCAGCAGTGATTGGTTTTCGGGCCTAAGCTCTGGAAACACCATATATTTT
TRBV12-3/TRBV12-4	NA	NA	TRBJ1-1	CASSWARLTEAFF	TGTGCCAGCAGCTGGGCCAGGTTGACTGAAGCTTTCTTT